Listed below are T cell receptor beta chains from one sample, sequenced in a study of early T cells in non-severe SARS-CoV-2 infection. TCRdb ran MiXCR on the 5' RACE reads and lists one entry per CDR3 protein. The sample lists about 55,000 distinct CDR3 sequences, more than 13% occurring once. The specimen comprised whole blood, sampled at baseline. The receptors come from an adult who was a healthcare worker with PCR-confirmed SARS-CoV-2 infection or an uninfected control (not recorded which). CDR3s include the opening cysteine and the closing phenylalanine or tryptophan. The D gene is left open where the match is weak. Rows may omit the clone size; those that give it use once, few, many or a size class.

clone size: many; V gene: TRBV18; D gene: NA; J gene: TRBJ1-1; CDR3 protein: CASSPRIGTVEHEAFF; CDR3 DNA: TGTGCCAGCTCACCACGCATAGGGACGGTCGAACATGAAGCTTTCTTT
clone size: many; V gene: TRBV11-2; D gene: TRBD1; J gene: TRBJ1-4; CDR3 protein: CASRTPSGTDSEKLFF; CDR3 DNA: TGTGCCAGCAGGACACCGTCCGGGACAGACTCTGAAAAACTGTTTTTT
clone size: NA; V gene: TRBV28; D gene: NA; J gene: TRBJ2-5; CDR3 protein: CASSLPLAGKTQYF; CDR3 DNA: TGTGCCAGCAGTTTACCGCTCGCGGGGAAGACCCAGTACTTC
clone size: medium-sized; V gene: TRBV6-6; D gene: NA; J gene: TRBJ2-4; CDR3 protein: CASSSQGEAAKNIQYF; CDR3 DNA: TGTGCCAGCAGTTCCCAGGGAGAGGCAGCCAAAAACATTCAGTACTTC
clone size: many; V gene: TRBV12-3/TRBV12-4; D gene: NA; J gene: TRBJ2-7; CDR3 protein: CASSSAYEQYF; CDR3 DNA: TGTGCCAGCAGTTCCGCCTACGAGCAGTACTTC
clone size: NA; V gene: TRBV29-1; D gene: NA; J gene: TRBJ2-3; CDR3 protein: CSVDTSSTDTQYF; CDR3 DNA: TGCAGCGTCGATACCTCTAGCACAGATACGCAGTATTTT
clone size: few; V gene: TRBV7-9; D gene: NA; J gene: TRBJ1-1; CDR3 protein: CASRTAGSREAFF; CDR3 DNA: TGTGCCAGCAGAACGGCGGGCTCTCGTGAAGCTTTCTTT
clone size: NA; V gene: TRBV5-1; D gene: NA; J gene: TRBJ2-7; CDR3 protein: CASSPPGRSSYEQYF; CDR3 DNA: TGCGCCAGCAGCCCGCCAGGGCGCAGCTCCTACGAGCAGTACTTC
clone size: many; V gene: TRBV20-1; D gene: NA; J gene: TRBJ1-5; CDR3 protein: CSARLQGGQPQHF; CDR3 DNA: TGCAGTGCTAGGCTACAGGGAGGTCAGCCCCAGCATTTT
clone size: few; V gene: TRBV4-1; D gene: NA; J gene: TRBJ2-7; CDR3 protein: CASSTGPGEQYF; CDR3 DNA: TGCGCCAGCAGCACCGGACCGGGGGAGCAGTACTTC
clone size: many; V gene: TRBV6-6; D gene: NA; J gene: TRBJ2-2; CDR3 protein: CASSSGRGRELFF; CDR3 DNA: TGTGCCAGCAGCTCGGGAAGGGGCCGGGAGCTGTTTTTT
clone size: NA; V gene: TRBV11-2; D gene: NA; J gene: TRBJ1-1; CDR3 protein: CASSSSGGGTEAFF; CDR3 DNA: TGTGCCAGCAGCTCCTCAGGAGGGGGGACTGAAGCTTTCTTT
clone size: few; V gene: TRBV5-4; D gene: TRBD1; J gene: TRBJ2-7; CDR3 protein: CASSFRDRRSYEQYF; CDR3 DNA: TGTGCCAGCAGCTTCAGGGACAGGCGCTCCTACGAGCAGTACTTC
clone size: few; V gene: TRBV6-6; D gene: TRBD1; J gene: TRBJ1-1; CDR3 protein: CASRDQGALTEAFF; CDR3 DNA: TGTGCCAGCAGGGACCAGGGGGCATTGACTGAAGCTTTCTTT
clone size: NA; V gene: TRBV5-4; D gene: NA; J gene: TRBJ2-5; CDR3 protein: CASSPKEGGETQYF; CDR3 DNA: TGTGCCAGCAGCCCCAAGGAGGGGGGAGAGACCCAGTACTTC
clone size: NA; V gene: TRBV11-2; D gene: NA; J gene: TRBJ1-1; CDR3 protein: CASSLIQTEAFF; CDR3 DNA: TGTGCCAGCAGTTTAATTCAGACTGAAGCTTTCTTT
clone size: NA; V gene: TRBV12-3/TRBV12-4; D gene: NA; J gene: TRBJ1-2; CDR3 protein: CASSFNSRQGYTF; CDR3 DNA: TGTGCCAGCAGTTTTAACAGCCGACAAGGATACACCTTC
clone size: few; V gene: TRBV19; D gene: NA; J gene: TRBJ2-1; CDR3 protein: CASSILASDYNEQFF; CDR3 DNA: TGTGCCAGTAGTATTCTAGCGTCGGATTACAATGAGCAGTTCTTC
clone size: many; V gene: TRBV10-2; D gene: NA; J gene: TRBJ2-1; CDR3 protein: CASSDPRGEQFF; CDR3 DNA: TGCGCCAGTTCCGACCCCCGGGGGGAGCAGTTCTTC
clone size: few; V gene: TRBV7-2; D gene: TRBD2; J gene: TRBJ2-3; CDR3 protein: CASSLGGLAGGTDTQYF; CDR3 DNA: TGTGCCAGCAGCTTAGGGGGACTAGCGGGGGGCACAGATACGCAGTATTTT
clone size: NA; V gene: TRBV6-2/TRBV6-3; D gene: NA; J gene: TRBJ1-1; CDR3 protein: CASNPPWPTNTEAFF; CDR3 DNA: TGTGCCAGCAACCCCCCGTGGCCGACGAACACTGAAGCTTTCTTT
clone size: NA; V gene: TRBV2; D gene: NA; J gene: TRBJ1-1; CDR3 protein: CASSVEGETEAFF; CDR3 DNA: TGTGCCAGCAGTGTGGAGGGAGAAACTGAAGCTTTCTTT
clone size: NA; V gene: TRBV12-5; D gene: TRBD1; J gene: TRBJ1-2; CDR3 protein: CASGLQGNYGYTF; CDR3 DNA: TGTGCTAGTGGCTTACAGGGGAACTATGGCTACACCTTC
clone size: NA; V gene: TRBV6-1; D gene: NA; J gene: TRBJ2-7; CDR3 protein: CASSEEAGSSYEQYF; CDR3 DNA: TGTGCCAGCAGTGAAGAGGCGGGAAGCTCCTACGAGCAGTACTTC
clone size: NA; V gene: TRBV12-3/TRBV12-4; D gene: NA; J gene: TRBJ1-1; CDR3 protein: CASSSVSLNTEAFF; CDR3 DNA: TGTGCCAGCAGTTCCGTATCTTTGAACACTGAAGCTTTCTTT
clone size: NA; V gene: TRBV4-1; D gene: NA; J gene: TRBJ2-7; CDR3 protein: CASSQGGGVGPYEQYF; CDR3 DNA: TGCGCCAGCAGCCAAGGCGGTGGAGTCGGCCCCTACGAGCAGTACTTC
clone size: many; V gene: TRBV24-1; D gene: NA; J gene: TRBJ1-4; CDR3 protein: CATSVGRTVANEKLFF; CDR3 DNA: TGTGCCACCAGTGTTGGACGGACCGTTGCTAATGAAAAACTGTTTTTT
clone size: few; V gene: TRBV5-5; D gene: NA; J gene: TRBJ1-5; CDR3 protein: CASSLRGDSNQPQHF; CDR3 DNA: TGTGCCAGCAGCTTGAGGGGGGATAGCAATCAGCCCCAGCATTTT
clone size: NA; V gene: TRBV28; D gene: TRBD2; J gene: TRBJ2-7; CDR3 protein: CAIVRAAGGTDEQYF; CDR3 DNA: TGTGCCATCGTTAGGGCGGCGGGGGGGACAGACGAGCAGTACTTC